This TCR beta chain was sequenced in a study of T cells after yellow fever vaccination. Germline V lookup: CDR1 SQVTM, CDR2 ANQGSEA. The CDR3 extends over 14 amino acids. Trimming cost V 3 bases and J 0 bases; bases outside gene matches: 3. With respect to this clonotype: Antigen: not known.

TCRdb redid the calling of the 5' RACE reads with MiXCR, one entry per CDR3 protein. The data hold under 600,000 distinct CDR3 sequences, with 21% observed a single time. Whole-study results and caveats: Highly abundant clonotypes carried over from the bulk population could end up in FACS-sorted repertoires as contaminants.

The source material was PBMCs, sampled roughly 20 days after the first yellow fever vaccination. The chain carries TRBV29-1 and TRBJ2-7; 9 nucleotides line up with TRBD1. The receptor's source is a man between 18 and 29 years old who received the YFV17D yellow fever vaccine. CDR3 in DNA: TGCAGCGTTGAGTTGACAGGGGGCTCCTACGAGCAGTACTTC. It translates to CSVELTGGSYEQYF.